The 29 T cell receptor beta chains given below trace back to one sample, sequenced in a study of T cell changes during pregnancy in multiple sclerosis. The table came from immunoSEQ multiplex PCR; TCRdb's copy has only in-frame clones and leaves some out. In the table there are 80,000 to 95,000 clones, over 85% of which are singletons. The sequenced sample was peripheral blood, obtained in the third trimester of pregnancy. Every receptor here comes from a female donor in good health, enrolled as a control in a pregnancy study.

V is TRBV5-1 and J is TRBJ2-3; weak D call: TRBD2 (5 bases). Trimming stripped 5 bases from V and 3 bases from J, with 13 bases between. The germline V gene has CDR1 SGHRS and CDR2 YFSETQ. This CDR3 spans 14 amino acids. CDR3 bases: TGCGCCAGCAGTCCGGACTGGGGTACAGATACGCAGTATTTT. This codes for CASSPDWGTDTQYF.

This rearrangement joins TRBV5-1 to TRBJ2-2; 8 nucleotides match TRBD2. The germline V gene has CDR1 SGHRS and CDR2 YFSETQ. The trim removed 4 bases at V and 0 bases at J, leaving 11 bases unmatched. The CDR3 is made up of 18 amino acids. CDR3 region: CASSGGSIAGTNTGELFF. CDR3 coding DNA: TGCGCCAGCAGCGGGGGAAGTATAGCGGGGACGAACACCGGGGAGCTGTTTTTT.

V gene TRBV19 combines with J gene TRBJ2-6; D unresolved. The CDR3 is made up of 16 amino acids. Germline loops: CDR1 LNHDA, CDR2 SQIVND (reference sequence). Trimming took 0 bases from V and 0 from J, leaving 6 bases between them. CDR3 sequence: CASSIDYGSGANVLTF. The CDR3 DNA reads TGTGCCAGTAGTATAGATTACGGCTCTGGGGCCAACGTCCTGACTTTC.

The V and J genes are TRBV28 and TRBJ2-6, with 8 bases that match TRBD2. Trimming removed 5 bases from V and 0 bases from J; junction bases left unmatched: 6. The V gene's germline CDR1 is MDHEN and CDR2 SYDVKM. CDR3 length: 17 amino acids. CDR3 amino acids: CASSAGTRLSGANVLTF. The CDR3 nucleotides are TGTGCCAGCAGTGCCGGGACTAGACTCTCTGGGGCCAACGTCCTGACTTTC.

This chain uses TRBV19 with TRBJ1-5, with 7 bases fitting TRBD1. Trimming removed 5 bases from V and 4 bases from J; junction bases left unmatched: 5. The germline CDR1 and CDR2 sequences are LNHDA and SQIVND (reference sequence). The CDR3 contains 14 residues. The chain's CDR3 is CASSRQGGNQPQHF. The CDR3 DNA reads TGTGCCAGTAGTCGGCAGGGGGGTAATCAGCCCCAGCATTTT.

This chain uses TRBV2 with TRBJ2-1, with 9 bases that match TRBD2. The ends lost 7 bases at V and 8 bases at J; junction bases unmatched: 6. CDR3 length equals 13 residues. Germline assignment: CDR1 SNHLY and CDR2 FYNNEI. CDR3 sequence reads: CASTGQREDEQFF. The CDR3 DNA follows: TGTGCCAGCACGGGACAGCGGGAGGATGAGCAGTTCTTC.

This rearrangement joins TRBV6-1 to TRBJ2-5, with D maybe TRBD2 (7 bases). The CDR3 is 16 residues long. Trimming stripped 2 bases from V and 1 base from J, with 14 bases between. The V gene's germline CDR1 is MNHNS and CDR2 SASEGT. The CDR3 DNA is TGTGCCAGCAGTGAAAGGGGGGGACAAGTCCAAGAGACCCAGTACTTC. Amino acid sequence: CASSERGGQVQETQYF.

The chain combines TRBV7-9 with TRBJ2-7, with a possible D match to TRBD1 (6 bases). CDR1 and CDR2 (germline): SEHNR, FQNEAQ (reference sequence). V gave up 5 bases and J gave up 0 bases, with 14 bases separating them. The CDR3 extends over 15 amino acids. The CDR3: CASSEGQMSSYEQYF. Written as DNA, the CDR3 is TGTGCCAGCAGCGAGGGACAAATGAGCTCCTACGAGCAGTACTTC.

J is TRBJ2-1 and V is TRBV7-9, with TRBD2 identical over 11 bases. V shed 3 bases, J shed 5 bases, and the junction held 3 bases outside the gene matches. CDR1 is SEHNR, CDR2 FQNEAQ, per germline (reference sequence). The CDR3 runs to 15 residues. CDR3 loop: CASSFRSGGDNEQFF. The CDR3, as DNA: TGTGCCAGCAGCTTTCGTAGCGGGGGGGACAATGAGCAGTTCTTC.

This clone was recorded once. This rearrangement joins TRBV27 to TRBJ1-5; no clear D. This CDR3 is 14 amino acids long. CDR1 is MNHEY and CDR2 is SMNVEV in the germline V gene (reference sequence). V dropped 2 bases and J dropped 5 bases, with 10 bases sitting between them. CDR3 in amino acids: CASSLVGGDQPQHF. The CDR3 region has the DNA TGTGCCAGCAGTTTAGTCGGCGGGGATCAGCCCCAGCATTTT.

V and J are TRBV6-5 and TRBJ2-1; possible D gene TRBD2, 6 bases. Germline CDR1 and CDR2: MNHEY and SVGAGI. This CDR3 comprises 13 residues. V was clipped by 5 bases and J by 8 bases, with 13 bases between them. For the CDR3, the DNA is TGTGCCAGCAGTACAATGACTAGACATGAGCAGTTCTTC. Translated, it gives CASSTMTRHEQFF.

CDR3 bases: TGTGCCACCAGTGAAGCGGGAACCAACAATGAGCAGTTCTTC. Its translation is CATSEAGTNNEQFF. The chain links TRBV15 to TRBJ2-1; TRBD2 matches 7 bases. Trimming removed 6 bases from V and 5 bases from J; junction bases left unmatched: 7. Germline-derived CDR1 and CDR2 are LNHNV and YYDKDF (reference sequence). The CDR3 sequence is 14 residues long.

This sequence joins TRBV5-1 and TRBJ2-1; D not certain. V was shortened by 0 bases and J by 3 bases, with 4 bases between the two germline ends. The CDR3 is 13 residues long. From germline, CDR1 is SGHRS and CDR2 YFSETQ. The CDR3 is CASSLDYYNEQFF. CDR3 nucleotides: TGCGCCAGCAGCTTGGACTACTACAATGAGCAGTTCTTC.

The chain employs TRBV5-1 and TRBJ1-3; D is undetermined. This CDR3 has 14 amino acids. Deletions cut 0 bases from V and 0 bases from J, with 4 bases between. Per the germline V gene, CDR1 is SGHRS and CDR2 is YFSETQ. Written as DNA, the CDR3 is TGCGCCAGCAGCTTGGCCCTCTCTGGAAACACCATATATTTT. Protein product: CASSLALSGNTIYF. The whole variable domain, remainder taken from reference TRBV5-1 and TRBJ1-3, is KAGVTQTPRYLIKTRGQQVTLSCSPISGHRSVSWYQQTPGQGLQFLFEYFSETQRNKGNFPGRFSGRQFSNSRSEMNVSTLELGDSALYLCASSLALSGNTIYFGEGSWLTVV.

This chain links TRBV28 with TRBJ2-6, with D unresolved. Trimming removed 3 bases at V and 2 bases at J, with 11 bases between. Germline V gene sequence: CDR1 MDHEN, CDR2 SYDVKM. This CDR3 contains 16 residues. CDR3 in DNA: TGTGCCAGCAGTTTGTCAGGTACGCCTGGGGCCAACGTCCTGACTTTC. It encodes CASSLSGTPGANVLTF.

The V gene is TRBV5-4, the J gene TRBJ2-1; tentatively, D is TRBD2 (5 bases). V gave up 3 bases and J gave up 1 base, with 14 bases separating them. This CDR3 comprises 16 residues. The germline CDR1 and CDR2 sequences are SGHNT and YYREEE (reference sequence). CDR3 protein: CASSSSLPGSYNEQFF. The DNA for the CDR3 is TGTGCCAGCAGCTCCAGTCTCCCGGGATCCTACAATGAGCAGTTCTTC.

The genes are TRBV18 and TRBJ2-6; D is unclear. This CDR3 has 15 amino acids. In germline, CDR1 is KGHSH, CDR2 LQKENI. V lost 3 bases to trimming and J lost 0 bases, with 6 bases between them. The CDR3 region is CASSPDSSGANVLTF. The DNA for the CDR3 is TGTGCCAGCTCACCCGATAGCTCTGGGGCCAACGTCCTGACTTTC.

This chain uses TRBV6-4 with TRBJ2-7; TRBD1 matches at 10 bases. Trimming removed 0 bases from V and 4 bases from J; junction bases left unmatched: 6. The CDR3 has 16 residues. CDR1 is MRHNA, CDR2 SNTAGT, per germline. CDR3 sequence reads: CASSDSIGTGEYEQYF. DNA of the CDR3: TGTGCCAGCAGTGACTCGATCGGGACAGGGGAATACGAGCAGTACTTC.

V usage is TRBV28 and J usage is TRBJ2-7, with 11 nucleotides matching TRBD1. CDR3 length: 13 amino acids. Trimming removed 5 bases from V and 5 bases from J; junction bases left unmatched: 2. Germline loops: CDR1 MDHEN, CDR2 SYDVKM. CDR3 nucleotides: TGTGCCAGCAGTGGACAGGGGGCCAACGAGCAGTACTTC. It yields the protein CASSGQGANEQYF. Full variable domain (outside the CDR3, taken from reference TRBV28 and TRBJ2-7): DVKVTQSSRYLVKRTGEKVFLECVQDMDHENMFWYRQDPGLGLRLIYFSYDVKMKEKGDIPEGYSVSREKKERFSLILESASTNQTSMYLCASSGQGANEQYFGPGTRLTVT.

The chain has TRBV5-1 and TRBJ2-2; 10 nucleotides align to TRBD1. V lost 4 bases and J lost 2; bases outside the gene matches: 2. Germline V CDR1 and CDR2: SGHRS, YFSETQ. CDR3 length: 15 residues. The CDR3 protein is CASSDRGLNTGELFF. CDR3 nucleotides: TGCGCCAGCAGCGACAGGGGGCTCAACACCGGGGAGCTGTTTTTT.

This chain joins TRBV5-1 and TRBJ1-5, with TRBD1 identical over 10 bases. V dropped 4 bases and J dropped 3; count of bases not matched to a gene: 4. The CDR3 loop spans 15 amino acids. Germline V gene lookup returns CDR1 SGHRS and CDR2 YFSETQ. CDR3: CASSAGQGVNQPQHF. The CDR3 DNA reads as TGCGCCAGCAGCGCTGGACAGGGGGTCAATCAGCCCCAGCATTTT.

The V call is TRBV1, the J call TRBJ2-1; no DNA check was done on the table's D call, TRBD1. TRBV1 is a known pseudogene. This CDR3 contains 17 residues. As DNA, the CDR3 is TGCACCAGCAGCCAAGATCGGGCTACAGGGGGATCCAATGAGCAGTTCTTC. Protein: CTSSQDRATGGSNEQFF.

The chain joins TRBV14 to TRBJ1-2; D remains unclear. The ends were cut back, 1 base at V and 4 bases at J, with 10 bases in the middle. Germline V gene data show CDR1 as SGHDN and CDR2 as FVKESK. The CDR3 length is 14 residues. CDR3 loop: CASSQGPEIYGYTF. The CDR3 DNA is TGTGCCAGCAGCCAAGGTCCAGAAATCTATGGCTACACCTTC.

The CDR3 coding sequence is TGTGCCAGCAGTTTCCAGAGGACTCTCACTCTGTTCTTC. It encodes CASSFQRTLTLFF. The chain uses TRBV27 and TRBJ2-1; D is perhaps TRBD2 (5 bases). Deletions cut 3 bases from V and 15 bases from J, with 18 bases between. This CDR3 has 13 amino acids. Germline V gene data show CDR1 as MNHEY and CDR2 as SMNVEV (reference sequence).

This sequence joins TRBV28 and TRBJ2-5, with D unresolved. There are 13 residues in the CDR3. Looked up from germline, CDR1 is MDHEN and CDR2 is SYDVKM. Trimming cost V 7 bases and J 9 bases, with 18 bases left between them. CDR3 loop: CASTAQRKRPQYF. The CDR3 nucleotides are TGTGCCAGCACCGCCCAACGTAAGCGTCCCCAGTACTTC.

The chain employs TRBV7-6 and TRBJ2-1; TRBD2 aligns across 14 bases. The CDR3 totals 19 residues. Trimming cost V 5 bases and J 0 bases; bases outside gene matches: 9. Germline loops: CDR1 SGHVS, CDR2 FNYEAQ. The CDR3 protein is CASSKPGLAGVSSYNEQFF. CDR3 nucleotide sequence: TGTGCCAGCAGCAAACCGGGACTAGCGGGAGTTAGCTCCTACAATGAGCAGTTCTTC.

This chain links TRBV9 with TRBJ2-3; 7 bases map to TRBD2. CDR1 and CDR2 (germline): SGDLS, YYNGEE. The CDR3 length is 15 residues. V was clipped by 1 base and J by 6 bases; unmatched bases: 8. CDR3 DNA sequence: TGTGCCAGCAGCGTAAAAAGCGGGAACTGGGATACGCAGTATTTT. Amino acids: CASSVKSGNWDTQYF.

This CDR3 reads CASSQALQGSTDTQYF. The CDR3 DNA reads TGCGCCAGCAGCCAAGCCTTACAGGGAAGCACAGATACGCAGTATTTT. The rearrangement links TRBV5-1 to TRBJ2-3, with D perhaps TRBD1 (6 bases). V lost 4 bases and J 0 bases, leaving 15 bases between the germline ends. In germline, CDR1 is SGHRS, CDR2 YFSETQ. The CDR3 runs 16 residues.

The chain employs TRBV5-1 and TRBJ2-7; the D gene is possibly TRBD1 (7 bases). Germline V gene sequence: CDR1 SGHRS, CDR2 YFSETQ. This CDR3 region has 15 residues. Trimming left V 4 bases short and J 3 bases short, with 17 bases between. CDR3 sequence (DNA): TGCGCCAGCAGCCCCGACCCGCGGGACAGCTACGAGCAGTACTTC. This translates into CASSPDPRDSYEQYF.